Listed below are T cell receptor beta chains from one sample, sequenced in a study of Ad26.COV2.S vaccination and SARS-CoV-2 variants. Using immunoSEQ multiplex PCR, the repertoire was profiled, and TCRdb retains in-frame clones only, with some absent. The sample carries around 320,000 clones, around 87% recorded once. Material: peripheral blood, obtained in a trial of Ad26.COV2.S vaccine versus placebo. Receptors originate from a person aged 18-65 years who received the Ad26.COV2.S COVID-19 vaccine or a placebo. The CDR3 runs from the conserved cysteine through the conserved F or W. Each record gives: clone size, D gene, V gene, J gene, CDR3 DNA, CDR3 protein. A D gene is named only where the DNA matches it firmly. Clone sizes are given selectively: once, few, many, or a class where the clone is expanded.

.,.,TRBV2,TRBJ2-1,TGTGCCAGCAGTGATCCGATGGGGGCGAATGAGCAGTTCTTC,CASSDPMGANEQFF
.,.,TRBV28,TRBJ1-4,TGTGCCAGCAGTTTTTCGGAGACTAATGAAAAACTGTTTTTT,CASSFSETNEKLFF
once,.,TRBV6-6,TRBJ2-2,TGTGCCAGCACCTTGTCCAACGGGGGTTACACCGGGGAGCTGTTTTTT,CASTLSNGGYTGELFF
.,.,TRBV6-4,TRBJ2-7,TGTGCCAGCAGAATACTTCCGGACCCATGGCACGAGCAGTACTTC,CASRILPDPWHEQYF
.,.,TRBV27,TRBJ2-7,TGTGCCAGCAGTGACTCTCTCTACGAGCAGTACTTC,CASSDSLYEQYF
.,TRBD1,TRBV6-5,TRBJ1-5,TGTGCCAGCAGTTCTCCGACAGGGGCATCGCCCCAGCATTTT,CASSSPTGASPQHF
.,.,TRBV18,TRBJ1-2,TGTGCCAGCTCACATGAGACAGAGACCTATGGCTACACCTTC,CASSHETETYGYTF
.,.,TRBV24-1,TRBJ1-4,TGTGCCACCAGCCCCTTGCAGGGCTCTAATGAAAAACTGTTTTTT,CATSPLQGSNEKLFF
.,.,TRBV19,TRBJ1-2,TGTGCCAGTAGTATCCTACTGACCGATAACTATGGCTACACCTTC,CASSILLTDNYGYTF
.,TRBD2,TRBV9,TRBJ2-5,TGTGCCAGCAATAGCGCGGGAGAGGGGACCCAGTACTTC,CASNSAGEGTQYF
.,.,TRBV5-8,TRBJ1-1,TGTGCCAGCAGCCTAAAAGGGAAATCCCAAATGGAAGCTTTCTTT,CASSLKGKSQMEAFF
once,.,TRBV5-1,TRBJ2-7,TGCGCCAGCAGCGCCGGACAAAGCTACGAGCAGTACTTC,CASSAGQSYEQYF
once,TRBD2,TRBV7-2,TRBJ2-7,TGTGCCAGCAGCACTAGCGGGGGGGCCTCCTCCTACGAGCAGTACTTC,CASSTSGGASSYEQYF
few,TRBD1,TRBV5-1,TRBJ1-2,TGCGCCAGCAGCCAGAGACAGGGGGCGGCTGGCTACACCTTC,CASSQRQGAAGYTF
.,.,TRBV6-2/TRBV6-3,TRBJ2-7,TGTGCCAGCAGTTACCGGGGATCCTACGAGCAGTACTTC,CASSYRGSYEQYF
.,.,TRBV25-1,TRBJ1-1,TGTGCCAGCAGTGAACCGACGACGGGCACTGAAGCTTTCTTT,CASSEPTTGTEAFF
.,.,TRBV19,TRBJ1-5,TGTGCCAGTAGTACTGAGGGCCAGCCCCAGCATTTT,CASSTEGQPQHF
.,.,TRBV9,TRBJ1-2,TGTGCCAGCAGCTCAACAGGGATCGATAACTATGGCTACACCTTC,CASSSTGIDNYGYTF
.,TRBD1,TRBV6-5,TRBJ1-1,TGTGCCAGCAGACAGGGACAGGAGATTGAAGCTTTCTTT,CASRQGQEIEAFF
.,.,TRBV30,TRBJ1-2,TGTGCCTGGAGCACGGCGGCAGGCGGGTATGGCTACACCTTC,CAWSTAAGGYGYTF
once,.,TRBV15,TRBJ2-5,TGTGCCACCAGCAGAGATGGAGGGCTAGGAGAGACCCAGTACTTC,CATSRDGGLGETQYF
.,.,TRBV19,TRBJ2-7,TGTGCCAGTAGCCCCGCCGTAGGTTCCTACGAGCAGTACTTC,CASSPAVGSYEQYF
.,.,TRBV5-1,TRBJ1-2,TGCGCCAGCAGCTTGGCCGGTGGCTACACCTTC,CASSLAGGYTF
once,TRBD1,TRBV2,TRBJ2-7,TGTGCCAGCAGCACCACAGGGGGGACCTACGAGCAGTACTTC,CASSTTGGTYEQYF
.,TRBD1,TRBV5-1,TRBJ1-2,TGCGCCAGCACCCCCGGCTCCACAGGGGAGGGAGGCTACACCTTC,CASTPGSTGEGGYTF
few,.,TRBV9,TRBJ2-3,TGTGCCAGCAGCGTAGTTCCGGGTAGCACAGATACGCAGTATTTT,CASSVVPGSTDTQYF
.,.,TRBV30,TRBJ1-5,TGTGCCTGGAGTGTTAACAATCAGCCCCAGCATTTT,CAWSVNNQPQHF
.,.,TRBV30,TRBJ2-3,TGTGCCTGGGGACAGAACACAGATACGCAGTATTTT,CAWGQNTDTQYF
.,TRBD2,TRBV5-1,TRBJ2-1,TGCGCCAGCAGCCTATCGACTAGCCGCAATGAGCAGTTCTTC,CASSLSTSRNEQFF
.,.,TRBV2,TRBJ2-1,TGTGCCAGCAGTGGACTCTCGGGGGCAAACTACAATGAGCAGTTCTTC,CASSGLSGANYNEQFF
.,TRBD2,TRBV6-6,TRBJ2-1,TGTGCCAGCAGTCTAGGACTAGCGGGGCTTATGGGGCAGTTCTTC,CASSLGLAGLMGQFF
.,.,TRBV24-1,TRBJ2-5,TGTGCCACCAGTGATTCTTCCGGAGAGACCCAGTACTTC,CATSDSSGETQYF
.,.,TRBV7-6,TRBJ2-1,TGTGCCAGCAGCTTAGAACGTGCTAGTGGGAGGCCGTTCTTC,CASSLERASGRPFF
.,.,TRBV15,TRBJ1-6,TGTGCCACCAGCAGCGCTAAGACCGACCCCGGGGCACCCCTCCACTTT,CATSSAKTDPGAPLHF
once,TRBD2,TRBV27,TRBJ2-5,TGTGCCAGCAGTTTATCGAGTCCGGGACTAGGGACTTCCCAGGAGACCCAGTACTTC,CASSLSSPGLGTSQETQYF
.,TRBD2,TRBV19,TRBJ2-7,TGTGCCAGTAGTATAGGGACTAGCGGGGACCTCTCCTACGAGCAGTACTTC,CASSIGTSGDLSYEQYF
.,.,TRBV2,TRBJ2-1,TGTGCCAGCTCAGGGGATCACAATGAGCAGTTCTTC,CASSGDHNEQFF
once,TRBD1,TRBV12-3/TRBV12-4,TRBJ2-7,TGTGCCAGCAGTTTTGACAGGGAGTACGAGCAGTACTTC,CASSFDREYEQYF
.,.,TRBV7-2,TRBJ1-5,TGTGCCAGCAGCGACCGGGACACTTATCAGCCCCAGCATTTT,CASSDRDTYQPQHF
.,TRBD2,TRBV19,TRBJ2-5,TGTGCCAGTAGGACAGGAAGACTAGCGGGGGGACCTCAAGAGACCCAGTACTTC,CASRTGRLAGGPQETQYF